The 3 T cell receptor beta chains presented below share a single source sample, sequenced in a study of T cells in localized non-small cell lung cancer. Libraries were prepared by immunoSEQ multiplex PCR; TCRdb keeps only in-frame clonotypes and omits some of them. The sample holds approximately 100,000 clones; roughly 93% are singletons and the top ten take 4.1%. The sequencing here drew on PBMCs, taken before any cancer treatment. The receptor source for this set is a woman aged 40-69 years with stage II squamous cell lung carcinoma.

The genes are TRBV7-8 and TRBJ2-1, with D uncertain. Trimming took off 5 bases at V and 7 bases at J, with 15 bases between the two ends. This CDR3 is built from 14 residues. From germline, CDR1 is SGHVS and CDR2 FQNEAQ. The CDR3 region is CASSPQIQENEQFF. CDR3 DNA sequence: TGTGCCAGCAGCCCGCAGATCCAAGAGAATGAGCAGTTCTTC.

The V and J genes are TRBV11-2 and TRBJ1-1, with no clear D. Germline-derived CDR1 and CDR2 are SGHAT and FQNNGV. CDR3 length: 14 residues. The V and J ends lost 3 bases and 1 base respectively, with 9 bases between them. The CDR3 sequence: CASSFGVRNTEAFF. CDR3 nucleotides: TGTGCCAGCAGCTTTGGGGTCAGGAACACTGAAGCTTTCTTT.

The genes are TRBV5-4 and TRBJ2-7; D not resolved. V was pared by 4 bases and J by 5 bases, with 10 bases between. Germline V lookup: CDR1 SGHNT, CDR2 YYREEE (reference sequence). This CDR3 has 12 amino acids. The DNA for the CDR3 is TGTGCCAGCAGCATCAGTACCCACGAGCAGTACTTC. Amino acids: CASSISTHEQYF.